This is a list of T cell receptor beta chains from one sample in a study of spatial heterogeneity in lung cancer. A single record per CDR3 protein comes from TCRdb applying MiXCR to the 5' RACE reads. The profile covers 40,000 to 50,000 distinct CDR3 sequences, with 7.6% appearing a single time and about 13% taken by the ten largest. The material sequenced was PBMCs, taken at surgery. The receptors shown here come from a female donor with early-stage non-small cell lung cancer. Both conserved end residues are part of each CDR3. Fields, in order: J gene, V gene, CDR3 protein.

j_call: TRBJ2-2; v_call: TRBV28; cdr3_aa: CASSPSGGGTGELFF
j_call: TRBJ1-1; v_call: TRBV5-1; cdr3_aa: CASSSERQGNTEAFF
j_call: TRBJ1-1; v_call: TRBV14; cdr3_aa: CASSLKPGQGNTEAFF
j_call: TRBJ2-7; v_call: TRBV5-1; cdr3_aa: CASSFGRGAYEQYF
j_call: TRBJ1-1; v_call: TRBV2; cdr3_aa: CASRLGRGTEAFF
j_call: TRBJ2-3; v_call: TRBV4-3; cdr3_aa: CASSQAKGTDYTDTQYF
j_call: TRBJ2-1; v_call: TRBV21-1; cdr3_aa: CASSARWTGEIYDEQFF
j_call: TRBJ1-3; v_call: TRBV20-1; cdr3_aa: CSARRADGRSGNTIYF
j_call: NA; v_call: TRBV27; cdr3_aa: CASSLGVDPGEQYF
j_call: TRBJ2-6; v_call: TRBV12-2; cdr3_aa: CASRLGEGGDFGSGANVLTF
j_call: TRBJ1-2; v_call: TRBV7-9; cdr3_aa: CASSRGNYGYTF